A selection of T cell receptor beta chains follows, all from one sample in a study of blood T cell repertoires in COVID-19. The assay was immunoSEQ multiplex PCR, and TCRdb's table has in-frame clones only and misses some. The sample carries over 200,000 clones, about 83% recorded once. Source material: peripheral blood. The source is a woman in her 50s with acute or convalescent COVID-19. Both conserved end residues are part of each CDR3.

v_gene	len	j_gene	CDR3aa
TRBV14	15	TRBJ2-7	CASSQDWSGRYEQYF
TRBV12-3/TRBV12-4	13	TRBJ2-7	CASSSDSSREQYF
TRBV5-6	14	TRBJ2-7	CASSSDRGSGEQYF
TRBV27	16	TRBJ2-3	CASSPLAQGATDTQYF
TRBV6-1	14	TRBJ2-3	CASSEHGHTDTQYF
TRBV5-1	16	TRBJ2-7	CASSLATGTVAYEQYF
TRBV15	20	TRBJ2-7	CATSRDPLFPGQGKSYEQYF
TRBV6-1	15	TRBJ1-2	CASSEPGDSNYGYTF
TRBV28	13	TRBJ2-7	CASRYDISYEQYF
TRBV5-1	15	TRBJ2-1	CASYALAGEVNEQFF
TRBV20-1	11	TRBJ2-3	CSASFRDTQYF
TRBV3-1/TRBV3-2	14	TRBJ2-3	CASRREAHTDTQYF
TRBV14	13	TRBJ1-6	CASSLTMGAPLHF
TRBV2	14	TRBJ2-7	CASSARQVAYEQYF
TRBV3-1/TRBV3-2	14	TRBJ1-6	CASSRGQLNSPLHF
TRBV11-2	16	TRBJ1-2	CASSNREQGHDYGYTF
TRBV28	13	TRBJ1-1	CASMKGARTEAFF
TRBV14	16	TRBJ2-7	CASSLRLAGGLYEQYF
TRBV29-1	11	TRBJ2-7	CSVGDIYEQYF
TRBV2	16	TRBJ2-2	CASSGFLDRDNGELFF
TRBV11-1	14	TRBJ2-1	CASSTPGQDDEQFF
TRBV10-3	13	TRBJ1-1	CAISAQGNTEAFF
TRBV27	16	TRBJ1-1	CASRPLEGRSNTEAFF
TRBV9	15	TRBJ2-5	CASSTGTGVQETQYF
TRBV10-3	16	TRBJ2-2	CAISGRGLLNTGELFF
TRBV10-1	13	TRBJ1-1	CASRGTGKAEAFF
TRBV27	16	TRBJ2-3	CASAATEARGSATQYF
TRBV7-2	16	TRBJ2-3	CASSLALGVLADTQYF
TRBV6-4	18	TRBJ1-6	CASSDYLGRRTDNSPLHF
TRBV30	13	TRBJ2-1	CAWMSGTINEQFF
TRBV12-3/TRBV12-4	13	TRBJ2-1	CASHWTGGWLQFF
TRBV18	14	TRBJ1-1	CASSPPQGSTEAFF
TRBV30	12	TRBJ1-1	CALGRLNTEAFF
TRBV5-6	11	TRBJ2-1	CASSFYNEQFF
TRBV14	15	TRBJ2-1	CASSQPGQGKAEQFF
TRBV6-1	14	TRBJ1-2	CASSEAGASYGYTF
TRBV12-3/TRBV12-4	13	TRBJ1-2	CASSPDKSYGYTF
TRBV5-4	15	TRBJ1-4	CASSVAGTGPEKLFF
TRBV5-1	14	TRBJ2-2	CASSQREGTGELFF
TRBV7-8	17	TRBJ1-4	CASMGGGRTGRNEKLFF
TRBV15	14	TRBJ1-3	CATSSQGSGNTIYF
TRBV4-2	14	TRBJ2-2	CASSAYRGIGELFF
TRBV3-1/TRBV3-2	12	TRBJ1-1	CASSQGEYGAFF
TRBV6-1	20	TRBJ1-5	CASSETQWWGEGALNQPQHF
TRBV2	14	TRBJ2-2	CASRGTKGSRELFF
TRBV11-2	16	TRBJ2-7	CASSLGPPGQLFGQYF
TRBV29-1	16	TRBJ2-7	CSVGGPGLAGSGEQYF